The entry that follows covers one TCR beta chain sequence. The entry originates in a study of blood T cell repertoires in COVID-19. Germline CDR1 LGHDT, CDR2 YNNKEL (reference sequence). V was trimmed by 11 bases and J by 10 bases, leaving 15 bases between them. The CDR3 loop spans 11 amino acids. TCRdb's table, derived via immunoSEQ multiplex PCR, lists solely in-frame clones and lacks some. The table lists approximately 200,000 clones, approximately 78% of them singletons. Material for sequencing was PBMCs or T cells enriched from blood (not recorded which). The genes are TRBV3-1 (or the pseudogene TRBV3-2) and TRBJ2-1, with D possibly matching TRBD2 (6 bases). The sequence was collected from a middle-aged man who had recovered from COVID-19. The CDR3 region has the DNA TGTGCCGGGGGGAACGGGGTCGAGCAGTTCTTC. This codes for CAGGNGVEQFF.